The entry below describes one TCR beta chain. Its target is unknown. This sample is part of a study of cytomegalovirus exposure and HLA in healthy donors. Across the whole study: Of 398 genotyped donors, more than 70% clustered with self-reported Caucasian donors.

CDR3 size: 16 residues. Study-level results: Among the sequence variants, a highly shared cluster was likely an artifact of sequencing. Later on, a genetic analysis was performed. It linked a missense variant in DCLRE1C with V- and J-gene trimming of TCR beta.

Each donor was healthy, and each was a bone marrow donor. 13 Jbeta primers and 60 Vbeta primers were used for the PCR. Sequencing was performed with immunoSEQ multiplex PCR; in TCRdb, only in-frame clones are kept and a portion is missing. The sample lists approximately 100,000 clones, roughly three fifths occurring once. This TCR derives from a man in his thirties or forties in good health and CMV-seropositive. The chain joins TRBV21-1 to TRBJ2-6; TRBD2 is the table's D call, not checked against the DNA. TRBV21-1 represents a pseudogene. The material sequenced was PBMCs. The CDR3 bases are TGTGCCAGCAGCATGTCGACTGCCTCTGGGGCCAACGTCCTGACTTTC. As protein: CASSMSTASGANVLTF.